This T cell receptor (beta chain) derives from a study of shared clonotypes between healthy human individuals. Study background: The cohort had a couple of women and a few men, ages 18 to 49. Used for every donor were three CD4 naive, three CD4 memory, two CD8 naive and one CD8 memory plate. Broader study findings: In contrast to clonotypes shared by all four donors, non-shared clonotypes had lower generation probabilities.

The CDR3 spans 14 residues. Trimming removed 2 bases at V and 1 base at J, with 9 bases between. The germline CDR1 and CDR2 sequences are KGHSH and LQKENI. Every subset's genomic DNA went evenly onto several immunoSEQ plates. TCRdb keeps only in-frame clones here, not all; method: immunoSEQ multiplex PCR. The sample consists of about 340,000 clones, 70% to 75% of them appearing once. As to this clone: Antigen: not known.

The receptor was isolated from a man aged 25-45 years in good health. Sequenced: memory CD4+ T cells sorted from blood. Regarding subset: CD45RA-negative fraction. The rearrangement links TRBV18 to TRBJ2-7; D is perhaps TRBD1 (5 bases). CDR3 nucleotides: TGTGCCAGCTCACCATTCGCAGGGTCCTACGAGCAGTACTTC. It encodes CASSPFAGSYEQYF.